This TCR beta chain was captured in a study of shared clonotypes between healthy human individuals. This clone was counted a single time. Sequenced by immunoSEQ multiplex PCR; TCRdb stores in-frame clones only, minus some. The sample shows some 2,500,000 clones, under 95% of them seen only once. V was clipped by 0 bases and J by 0 bases, with 6 bases between them. CDR1 and CDR2 (germline): LNHNV, YYDKDF (reference sequence). The CDR3 contains 16 residues. The sequencing input was naive CD4+ T cells from PBMCs. Noted subset: CD45RA+ positively selected. The origin of this receptor is a man between 18 and 29 years old in good health. Some clones in this sample may be carry-over from other donors' samples. The chain uses TRBV15 and TRBJ2-6, with D uncertain. CDR3 residues: CATSRDHISGANVLTF. The CDR3 nucleotides are TGTGCCACCAGCAGAGATCATATCTCTGGGGCCAACGTCCTGACTTTC.